This T cell receptor beta chain stems from a study of identical twins. Findings and limits, study-wide: Possibly, invariant MAIT and iNKT cells partly confounded zero-insertion analyses. In cord blood, abundant beta clonotypes had fewer insertions; memory showed no trend.

All donors were healthy, and all were Caucasian. TCRdb re-called the 5' RACE reads with MiXCR, one entry per CDR3 protein. Of some 250,000 distinct CDR3 sequences listed, 10% to 15% are singletons. This clonotype was seen only a few times. As yet, its antigen is unknown. The V gene end was trimmed by 5 bases and the J gene end by 4 bases; junction bases not matched to a gene: 7. This CDR3 contains 16 residues. Looked up from germline, CDR1 is MDHEN and CDR2 is SYDVKM. Another study also made use of these data, one on yellow fever vaccine responses in identical twins.

Material for sequencing was memory (CD45RO+) T cells sorted from blood. The clonotype originates from a woman between 18 and 30 years old in good health. V gene TRBV28 combines with J gene TRBJ2-5, with TRBD2 matching over 13 bases. CDR3 bases: TGTGCCAGCAGTCTAGAACTAGCGGGAGGGGCAGAGACCCAGTACTTC. Residues: CASSLELAGGAETQYF.